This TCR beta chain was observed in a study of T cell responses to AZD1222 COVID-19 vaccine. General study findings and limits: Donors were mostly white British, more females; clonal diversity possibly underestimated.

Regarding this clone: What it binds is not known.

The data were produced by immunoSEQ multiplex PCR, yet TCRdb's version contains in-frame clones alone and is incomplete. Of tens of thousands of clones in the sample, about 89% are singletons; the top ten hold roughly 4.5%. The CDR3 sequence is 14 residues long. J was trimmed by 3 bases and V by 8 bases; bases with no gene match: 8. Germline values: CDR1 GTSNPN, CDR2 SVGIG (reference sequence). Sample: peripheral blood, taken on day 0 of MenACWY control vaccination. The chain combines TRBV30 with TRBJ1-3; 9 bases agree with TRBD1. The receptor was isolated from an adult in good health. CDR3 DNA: TGTGCCAGCCTAACAGGGGGCCATGGAAACACCATATATTTT. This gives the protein CASLTGGHGNTIYF.